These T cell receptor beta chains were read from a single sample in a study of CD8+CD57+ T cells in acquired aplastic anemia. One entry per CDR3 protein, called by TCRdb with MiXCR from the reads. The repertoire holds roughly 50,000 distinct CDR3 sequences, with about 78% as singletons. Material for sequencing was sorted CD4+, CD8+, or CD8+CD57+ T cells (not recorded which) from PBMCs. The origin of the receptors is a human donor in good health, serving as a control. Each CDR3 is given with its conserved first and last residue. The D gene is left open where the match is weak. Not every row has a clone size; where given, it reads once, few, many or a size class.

DNA: TGTGCCAGCAGCTTAGCCGAGCGGGAGGCCTACGAGCAGTACTTC; CDR3: CASSLAEREAYEQYF; V: TRBV7-9; size: .; D: TRBD2; J: TRBJ2-7
DNA: TGTGCCAGCAGCCAACAGGATAGCAATCAGCCCCAGCATTTT; CDR3: CASSQQDSNQPQHF; V: TRBV16; size: medium-sized; D: .; J: TRBJ1-5
DNA: TGTGCCAGTAGTGCTGGGACAGAGAACACTGAAGCTTTCTTT; CDR3: CASSAGTENTEAFF; V: TRBV19; size: .; D: TRBD1; J: TRBJ1-1
DNA: TGCAGCGCTGTGACAGGGGCCTACGAGCAGTACTTC; CDR3: CSAVTGAYEQYF; V: TRBV29-1; size: .; D: TRBD1; J: TRBJ2-7
DNA: TGTGCCAGCAGTGATTTGGGGGGGTTCGAGCAGTACTTC; CDR3: CASSDLGGFEQYF; V: TRBV2; size: .; D: TRBD2; J: TRBJ2-7
DNA: TGTGCCAGCAGGGCCAGCGGTAACACTGAAGCTTTCTTT; CDR3: CASRASGNTEAFF; V: TRBV2; size: once; D: .; J: TRBJ1-1
DNA: TGTGCCAGTAGTATTCTGGGAAGCAATCAGCCCCAGCATTTT; CDR3: CASSILGSNQPQHF; V: TRBV19; size: .; D: .; J: TRBJ1-5
DNA: TGTGCCAGCAGCTCCAATCGAAATGAGCAGTTCTTC; CDR3: CASSSNRNEQFF; V: TRBV7-3; size: .; D: .; J: TRBJ2-1
DNA: TGCAGTGCTAGTCAAAGTTGGGCGAGCTCCTACGAGCAGTACTTC; CDR3: CSASQSWASSYEQYF; V: TRBV20-1; size: .; D: .; J: TRBJ2-7
DNA: TGTGCCAGCAGTGACTCAACTAGCGCCGGGGAGCTGTTTTTT; CDR3: CASSDSTSAGELFF; V: TRBV6-4; size: many; D: TRBD2; J: TRBJ2-2
DNA: TGTGCCAGCAGCTTACAGTTGCCTGGATGGGTAGCTTTCTTT; CDR3: CASSLQLPGWVAFF; V: TRBV7-9; size: .; D: .; J: TRBJ1-1
DNA: TGTGCCAGCAGCGTAGAGGGACAGTACTACGAGCAGTACTTC; CDR3: CASSVEGQYYEQYF; V: TRBV7-2; size: .; D: TRBD1; J: TRBJ2-7
DNA: TGTGCCAGCAGTTCCGGGACAGGGACCCACGAGCAGTACTTC; CDR3: CASSSGTGTHEQYF; V: TRBV2; size: .; D: TRBD1; J: TRBJ2-7
DNA: TGTGCCACCAGTAGCGCCGGCGAGACCCAGTACTTC; CDR3: CATSSAGETQYF; V: TRBV15; size: .; D: .; J: TRBJ2-5
DNA: TGTGCCAGTAGTACCTGGGACAGGGGCGGATGGGGGTTAAGACAGCCCCAGCATTTT; CDR3: CASSTWDRGGWGLRQPQHF; V: TRBV19; size: few; D: TRBD1; J: TRBJ1-5
DNA: TGTGCCAGCAGTTTGATAGCGGATTACAATGAGCAGTTCTTC; CDR3: CASSLIADYNEQFF; V: TRBV2; size: few; D: .; J: TRBJ2-1
DNA: TGTGCCAGCAATGGATATAGGGAGACCCAGTACTTC; CDR3: CASNGYRETQYF; V: TRBV2; size: .; D: .; J: TRBJ2-5
DNA: TGTGCCAGCAGATCCGGGACAGGGGCCTACACAGATACGCAGTATTTT; CDR3: CASRSGTGAYTDTQYF; V: TRBV4-2; size: .; D: TRBD1; J: TRBJ2-3
DNA: TGTGCCAGCAGTCGAAACAGGGGGCAAGTCAATGAGCAGTTCTTC; CDR3: CASSRNRGQVNEQFF; V: TRBV2; size: few; D: TRBD1; J: TRBJ2-1
DNA: TGTGCCAGCTTTCGGGAATCCCTGCTCTATGGCTACACCTTC; CDR3: CASFRESLLYGYTF; V: TRBV2; size: .; D: .; J: TRBJ1-2
DNA: TGTGCCACCAGTCGGACTAGCGGGAATGAGCAGTTCTTC; CDR3: CATSRTSGNEQFF; V: TRBV24-1; size: .; D: TRBD2; J: TRBJ2-1
DNA: TGTGCCAGCAGCGTAGAGGCAGGCTATAATGAAAAACTGTTTTTT; CDR3: CASSVEAGYNEKLFF; V: TRBV9; size: .; D: .; J: TRBJ1-4
DNA: TGTGCCAGCAGCGGGAACAGGGAATGGGGAGAAACGAGCAATCAGCCCCAGCATTTT; CDR3: CASSGNREWGETSNQPQHF; V: TRBV6-1; size: many; D: .; J: TRBJ1-5
DNA: TGTGCCAGCGAACAGGCGGGGGGCAGAAATACGCAGTATTTT; CDR3: CASEQAGGRNTQYF; V: TRBV19; size: .; D: TRBD2; J: TRBJ2-3
DNA: TGTGCCAGCAGACAGGCGGATGAAAAACTGTTTTTT; CDR3: CASRQADEKLFF; V: TRBV12-3/TRBV12-4; size: once; D: .; J: TRBJ1-4
DNA: TGTGCCAGCAGATTGAGGACCGGGGAGCTGTTTTTT; CDR3: CASRLRTGELFF; V: TRBV2; size: .; D: .; J: TRBJ2-2
DNA: TGTGCCAGCAGTCCCAGGGAGCTTGACGGCTACACCTTC; CDR3: CASSPRELDGYTF; V: TRBV11-1; size: .; D: .; J: TRBJ1-2
DNA: TGTGCCAGCAGCCCGGCGGGGGGCTCCTACGAGCAGTACTTC; CDR3: CASSPAGGSYEQYF; V: TRBV7-6; size: .; D: TRBD2; J: TRBJ2-7
DNA: TGTGCCAGTTCAGGCCTTAGCTCCTACGAGCAGTACTTC; CDR3: CASSGLSSYEQYF; V: TRBV19; size: .; D: .; J: TRBJ2-7
DNA: TGTGCCAGCACGAGGGGATCCTACGAGCAGTACTTC; CDR3: CASTRGSYEQYF; V: TRBV12-3/TRBV12-4; size: .; D: .; J: TRBJ2-7
DNA: TGTGCCATCAGTGAGACTCAGGGCTATGGCTACACCTTC; CDR3: CAISETQGYGYTF; V: TRBV10-3; size: .; D: .; J: TRBJ1-2
DNA: TGTGCCACCAGTGATTTGACGGGACAAGGACAAGAGACCCAGTACTTC; CDR3: CATSDLTGQGQETQYF; V: TRBV24-1; size: medium-sized; D: .; J: TRBJ2-5
DNA: TGTGCCATCAGTGAGTCGAGGACTAGCGGGGGACTATACAATGAGCAGTTCTTC; CDR3: CAISESRTSGGLYNEQFF; V: TRBV10-3; size: .; D: TRBD2; J: TRBJ2-1
DNA: TGCGCCAGCAGCGGGCCCGGGGAGCAGTACTTC; CDR3: CASSGPGEQYF; V: TRBV5-1; size: .; D: .; J: TRBJ2-7
DNA: TGCGCCATTCAAAGCGGGAGGAATGAGCAGTTCTTC; CDR3: CAIQSGRNEQFF; V: TRBV10-1; size: .; D: TRBD2; J: TRBJ2-1
DNA: TGTGCCAGTAGTATAGGGGTCAGGGGACGCAATCAGCCCCAGCATTTT; CDR3: CASSIGVRGRNQPQHF; V: TRBV19; size: .; D: .; J: TRBJ1-5
DNA: TGTGCCATCAGTGAGGGACTAGCGGGAACTACCTACGAGCAGTACTTC; CDR3: CAISEGLAGTTYEQYF; V: TRBV10-3; size: few; D: TRBD2; J: TRBJ2-7
DNA: TGTGCCATCAGTGAGGGTTGGCGGGACAGCGGCCAGGGGGAGCAGTACTTC; CDR3: CAISEGWRDSGQGEQYF; V: TRBV10-3; size: .; D: .; J: TRBJ2-7
DNA: TGTGCCAGCAGCAAAATGGGGCGACAGGGACACCAAGAGACCCAGTACTTC; CDR3: CASSKMGRQGHQETQYF; V: TRBV7-9; size: many; D: TRBD1; J: TRBJ2-5
DNA: TGCAGCGTGGATACTGATGAAGCTTTCTTT; CDR3: CSVDTDEAFF; V: TRBV29-1; size: .; D: .; J: TRBJ1-1
DNA: TGTGCCAGCAGCCAAGAGGGGGGCAAGGGGGGCTCACCCCTCCGCTTT; CDR3: CASSQEGGKGGSPLRF; V: TRBV14; size: .; D: .; J: TRBJ1-6
DNA: TGTGCCAGCAGCGGATGGTCGGTAAAGGAGCAGTTCTTC; CDR3: CASSGWSVKEQFF; V: TRBV11-2; size: many; D: .; J: TRBJ2-1
DNA: TGTGCCAGCAGCCCAACTAGCGCGGGGTGGGAGACCCAGTACTTC; CDR3: CASSPTSAGWETQYF; V: TRBV7-6; size: .; D: TRBD2; J: TRBJ2-5
DNA: TGCGCCAGCAGTCAGAGACAGATCTATGGCTACACCTTC; CDR3: CASSQRQIYGYTF; V: TRBV10-2; size: .; D: .; J: TRBJ1-2
DNA: TGTGCCAGCAGTGCAGGGACGACTAGTCGGTCCCAAGAGACCCAGTACTTC; CDR3: CASSAGTTSRSQETQYF; V: TRBV6-1; size: .; D: .; J: TRBJ2-5
DNA: TGTGCCACCAGCCGCTCAGACGGACAGGGGAGAGAGACCCAGTACTTC; CDR3: CATSRSDGQGRETQYF; V: TRBV15; size: .; D: TRBD1; J: TRBJ2-5
DNA: TGTGCCAGCAGTACACGGGACCTATGGGAGCAGTTCTTC; CDR3: CASSTRDLWEQFF; V: TRBV12-3/TRBV12-4; size: once; D: .; J: TRBJ2-1
DNA: TGTGCCACCACCGGGGGGGTTCGGCGGAGTGACACTGAAGCTTTCTTT; CDR3: CATTGGVRRSDTEAFF; V: TRBV24-1; size: .; D: .; J: TRBJ1-1
DNA: TGTGCCATCAGTGGGTCAGGGGACAATTCACCCCTCCACTTT; CDR3: CAISGSGDNSPLHF; V: TRBV10-3; size: .; D: .; J: TRBJ1-6
DNA: TGTGCCAGCAGTGATCGTGGGACAGTAGGGCACACCTTC; CDR3: CASSDRGTVGHTF; V: TRBV25-1; size: few; D: TRBD1; J: TRBJ1-2
DNA: TGCAGTGCTAGGGTCGTACCTAACTATGGCTACACCTTC; CDR3: CSARVVPNYGYTF; V: TRBV20-1; size: once; D: .; J: TRBJ1-2
DNA: TGTGCCTGGAGTTCTATGCAGGGGGAGACCCAGTACTTC; CDR3: CAWSSMQGETQYF; V: TRBV30; size: .; D: .; J: TRBJ2-5
DNA: TGTGCCACCAGCAGAGAGCCTAGCGGGCTCACAGATACGCAGTATTTT; CDR3: CATSREPSGLTDTQYF; V: TRBV15; size: .; D: TRBD2; J: TRBJ2-3
DNA: TGTGCCAGCAGCCCCCGGGACAAAAGAAACACCATATATTTT; CDR3: CASSPRDKRNTIYF; V: TRBV7-9; size: .; D: .; J: TRBJ1-3
DNA: TGTGCCAGCAGGACGAGGACTGTCAGCTCCTACAATGAGCAGTTCTTC; CDR3: CASRTRTVSSYNEQFF; V: TRBV2; size: .; D: .; J: TRBJ2-1